This TCR beta chain was captured by sequencing in a study of blood T cells in healthy people across ages. Study-wide results and caveats: Roughly linear declines in TCR beta diversity per million T cells occurred with age.

Remarks on this clonotype: Its antigen is unidentified. This sequence may be a read error, since a much larger clone differs from it by one base.

The use of a sample-barcoded 5' primer and a J-beta primer mix characterized a second PCR of about 6 to 12 cycles. TCRdb fed the 5' RACE reads into MiXCR, producing one record per CDR3 protein. The sample holds some 890,000 distinct CDR3 sequences, almost 30% seen once. A further study also used this sample, focusing on T cells of mothers and their children.

Sequencing was carried out using blood. The receptor was isolated from a middle-aged woman in good health.

Here the CDR3 reads CASRQTGRYYGYTF. The CDR3 bases are TGTGCCAGCAGGCAGACGGGACGGTACTATGGCTACACCTTC. The chain is built from TRBV28 and TRBJ1-2; TRBD1 is a possible D gene (5 bases). V was shortened by 6 bases and J by 3 bases, with 14 bases between the two germline ends. There are 14 residues in the CDR3. CDR1 is MDHEN and CDR2 is SYDVKM in the germline V gene.